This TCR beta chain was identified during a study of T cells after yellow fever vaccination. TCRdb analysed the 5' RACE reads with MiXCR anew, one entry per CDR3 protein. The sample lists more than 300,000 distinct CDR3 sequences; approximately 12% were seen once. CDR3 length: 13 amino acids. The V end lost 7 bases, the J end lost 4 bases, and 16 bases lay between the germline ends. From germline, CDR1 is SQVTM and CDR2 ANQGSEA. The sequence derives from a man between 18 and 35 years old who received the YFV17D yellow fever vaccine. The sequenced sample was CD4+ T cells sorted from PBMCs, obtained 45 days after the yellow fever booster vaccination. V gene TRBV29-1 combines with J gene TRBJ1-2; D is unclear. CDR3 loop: CSAAWRGGYGYTF. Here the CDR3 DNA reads TGCAGCGCCGCGTGGCGGGGAGGCTATGGCTACACCTTC.